The 26 T cell receptor beta chains in this list originate from one sample, sequenced in a study of T cells in Graves' hyperthyroidism and ophthalmopathy. What was amplified from RNA transcripts were TCR beta CDR3 regions. First-round RT-PCR targeting the TCR CDR3 was performed with the HTBI primer set. TCRdb processed the multiplex PCR reads anew with MiXCR; each CDR3 protein has one entry. The data hold some 320,000 distinct CDR3 sequences, with about an eighth observed a single time. Sample: blood. The origin of the receptors is a middle-aged woman with Graves' ophthalmopathy.

This clonotype was seen at least ten times. The rearrangement uses TRBV12-3 or TRBV12-4 and TRBJ1-6; tentative D call: TRBD1 (5 bases). Trimming stripped 3 bases from V and 7 bases from J, with 7 bases between. The CDR3 is made up of 13 amino acids. CDR3 region: CASSFSGNSPLHF. The CDR3, as DNA: TGTGCCAGCAGTTTCTCAGGGAATTCACCCCTCCACTTT.

This clonotype was counted ten times or more. This rearrangement joins TRBV2 to TRBJ1-2, with D possibly TRBD1 on 6 matching bases. The germline CDR1 and CDR2 sequences are SNHLY and FYNNEI. Trimming removed 5 bases at V and 3 bases at J, with 13 bases between. This CDR3 contains 14 residues. CDR3 protein: CASSRTGIYYGYTF. CDR3 bases: TGTGCCAGCAGTAGAACAGGGATCTACTATGGCTACACCTTC.

This clonotype has at least ten counts. The chain carries TRBV28 and TRBJ2-7, with 9 bases identical to TRBD2. Per germline, CDR1 MDHEN and CDR2 SYDVKM. The CDR3 spans 16 residues. The V gene end was trimmed by 3 bases and the J gene end by 3 bases; junction bases not matched to a gene: 9. The CDR3 coding sequence is TGTGCCAGCAGTTTGCGGGGGGGGCGAGGACGCTACGAGCAGTACTTC. It codes for CASSLRGGRGRYEQYF.

This clonotype was seen many times. The rearrangement joins TRBV6-1 to TRBJ2-7; the D gene could be TRBD1 or TRBD2 (5 bases each). The germline V gene encodes CDR1 MNHNS and CDR2 SASEGT. The V end lost 5 bases, the J end lost 0 bases, and 11 bases lay between the germline ends. The CDR3 spans 14 residues. The CDR3 reads CASSRDLPSYEQYF. CDR3 in DNA: TGTGCCAGCAGTCGGGACCTACCCTCCTACGAGCAGTACTTC.

The chain has TRBV30 and TRBJ1-6; D not resolved. This CDR3 is 13 amino acids long. In germline, CDR1 is GTSNPN, CDR2 SVGIG (reference sequence). V was pared by 4 bases and J by 10 bases, with 14 bases between. The CDR3 loop reads CAWTRGTNSPLHF. In nucleotides, the CDR3 is TGTGCCTGGACTCGGGGAACGAACTCACCCCTCCACTTT.

The gene calls are TRBV7-9 and TRBJ2-1, with 9 bases identical to TRBD1. Germline CDR1 is SEHNR and CDR2 is FQNEAQ (reference sequence). V lost 6 bases, J lost 5 bases, and 5 bases stayed unmatched. The CDR3 has 14 amino acids. CDR3 nucleotide sequence: TGTGCCAGCAGTCCCACAGGGGGCCACAATGAGCAGTTCTTC. The encoded protein is CASSPTGGHNEQFF.

V usage is TRBV20-1 and J usage is TRBJ1-5; TRBD1 agrees at 7 bases. V was clipped by 3 bases and J by 6 bases; unmatched bases: 5. Germline V lookup: CDR1 DFQATT, CDR2 SNEGSKA (reference sequence). This CDR3 is 13 amino acids long. The CDR3 DNA is TGCAGTGCTAGTGGAGGGGGCGGTCAGCCCCAGCATTTT. It specifies CSASGGGGQPQHF.

In the case of this clonotype: Being one base from a much bigger clone, this may be a read error. The rearrangement joins TRBV7-9 to TRBJ1-1; D perhaps matches TRBD1 (6 bases). Germline V gene data show CDR1 as SEHNR and CDR2 as FQNEAQ (reference sequence). This CDR3 is 17 amino acids long. CDR3 DNA: TGTGCCAGCAGCTTAGCGAGGGGGATCGGTGTGGGCACTGAAGCTGTCTTT. This codes for CASSLARGIGVGTEAVF.

This clonotype came up a few times. V is TRBV5-1 and J is TRBJ1-1; TRBD1 matches 7 bases. Germline V gene data show CDR1 as SGHRS and CDR2 as YFSETQ. V dropped 4 bases and J dropped 4; count of bases not matched to a gene: 4. The CDR3 loop spans 13 amino acids. CDR3 in DNA: TGCGCCAGCAGCACAGGGACAGCCACTGAAGCTTTCTTT. Amino acid sequence: CASSTGTATEAFF.

The table lists this clonotype with many counts. The gene calls are TRBV2 and TRBJ1-5; the D gene is possibly TRBD1 (5 bases). V lost 9 bases and J 2 bases, leaving 20 bases between the germline ends. CDR1 is SNHLY and CDR2 is FYNNEI in the germline V gene. The CDR3 totals 16 residues. DNA for the CDR3: TGTGCCAGTAGAGTAGGGTGGGGCGGAGGCAATCAGCCCCAGCATTTT. This sequence encodes CASRVGWGGGNQPQHF. Supplemented by reference TRBV2 and TRBJ1-5, the full variable domain reads EPEVTQTPSHQVTQMGQEVILRCVPISNHLYFYWYRQILGQKVEFLVSFYNNEISEKSEIFDDQFSVERPDGSNFTLKIRSTKLEDSAMYFCASRVGWGGGNQPQHFGDGTRLSIL.

The chain links TRBV5-1 to TRBJ2-3, with TRBD2 matching 10 bases. There are 14 residues in the CDR3. Germline CDR1 is SGHRS and CDR2 is YFSETQ. V lost 2 bases, J lost 5 bases, and 2 bases stayed unmatched. DNA of the CDR3: TGCGCCAGCAGCTTAACTAGCGGGATAGATACGCAGTATTTT. Translation: CASSLTSGIDTQYF.

This clonotype was observed many times. CDR3 region: CASSLRGAKVYNEQFF. In DNA form, the CDR3 reads TGTGCCAGCAGTTTACGGGGGGCAAAGGTCTACAATGAGCAGTTCTTC. The V call is TRBV27, the J call TRBJ2-1, with a tentative D call TRBD2 (7 bases). Germline lookup yields CDR1 MNHEY and CDR2 SMNVEV (reference sequence). V shed 2 bases and J shed 3 bases, with 14 bases lying between them. This CDR3 has 16 amino acids.

Many counts were recorded for this clonotype. This CDR3 is CASSYSSYEQYF. The CDR3 DNA sequence: TGTGCCAGCAGTTACTCCTCCTACGAGCAGTACTTC. The chain couples TRBV6-6 to TRBJ2-7; D is unresolved. Per the germline V gene, CDR1 is MNHNY and CDR2 is SVGAGI (reference sequence). Trimming took off 0 bases at V and 0 bases at J, with 0 bases between the two ends. CDR3 size: 12 residues.

The table lists this clonotype with a few counts. The J gene is TRBJ2-7, the V gene TRBV9, with TRBD1 matching 7 bases. The V segment lost 7 bases and the J segment 3 bases; nucleotides outside the gene matches: 7. From germline, CDR1 is SGDLS and CDR2 YYNGEE. There are 13 residues in the CDR3. In DNA, the CDR3 is TGTGCCAGCCAAGGGGACAGAAGCTACGAGCAGTACTTC. Protein: CASQGDRSYEQYF.

In the case of this clonotype: A much more abundant neighbour one base away suggests this may be a read error. The chain uses TRBV6-2 or TRBV6-3 and TRBJ1-1; D possibly corresponds to TRBD1 (5 bases). The germline CDR1 and CDR2 sequences are MNHEY and SVGEGT. Trimming took off 0 bases at V and 6 bases at J, with 20 bases between the two ends. This CDR3 has 17 amino acids. CDR3 in DNA: TGTGCCAGCAGTTACTCGACGCCAGGGAATAGTAACGCTGAAGCTTTCTTT. Translation gives CASSYSTPGNSNAEAFF.

This clonotype was detected many times. V is TRBV10-3 and J is TRBJ2-2; TRBD1 agrees at 9 bases. The CDR3 sequence is 16 residues long. Germline CDR1 is ENHRY and CDR2 is SYGVKD. V was pared by 11 bases and J by 7 bases, with 17 bases of the junction left unmatched. In DNA, the CDR3 is TGTGCCGCAGCGTCCACCGGGACAGGGCTCCACGGGGAGCTGTTTTTT. It yields the protein CAAASTGTGLHGELFF.

This clonotype was detected many times. The V call is TRBV5-1, the J call TRBJ2-1; 11 positions agree with TRBD2. Per the germline V gene, CDR1 is SGHRS and CDR2 is YFSETQ. The junction had 6 bases not matched to a gene; V was cut back by 4 bases and J by 6 bases. The CDR3 is made up of 15 amino acids. The CDR3 DNA follows: TGCGCCAGCAGCACCTTAGCGGGGGGGCCCAATGAGCAGTTCTTC. Protein: CASSTLAGGPNEQFF. The full variable domain, rest sourced from reference TRBV5-1 and TRBJ2-1, is KAGVTQTPRYLIKTRGQQVTLSCSPISGHRSVSWYQQTPGQGLQFLFEYFSETQRNKGNFPGRFSGRQFSNSRSEMNVSTLELGDSALYLCASSTLAGGPNEQFFGPGTRLTVL.

The chain uses TRBV5-4 and TRBJ2-7; TRBD1 agrees at 7 bases. Germline V CDR1 and CDR2: SGHNT, YYREEE (reference sequence). There are 15 residues in the CDR3. V gave up 3 bases and J gave up 5 bases; unmatched junction bases: 11. CDR3: CASSSGGQVGHEQYF. The CDR3 DNA reads TGTGCCAGCAGCTCCGGTGGACAGGTGGGGCACGAGCAGTACTTC.

The rearrangement links TRBV5-1 to TRBJ1-2; D not certain. Germline V gene data show CDR1 as SGHRS and CDR2 as YFSETQ. V lost 0 bases and J 4 bases, leaving 10 bases between the germline ends. The CDR3 is 14 residues long. The CDR3 reads CASSLEFGRYGYTF. DNA of the CDR3: TGCGCCAGCAGCTTGGAGTTTGGTCGCTATGGCTACACCTTC.

This clonotype was found a few times. The J gene is TRBJ2-1, the V gene TRBV5-1, with D perhaps matching TRBD1 or TRBD2 (5 bases each). In germline, CDR1 is SGHRS, CDR2 YFSETQ. Trimming stripped 3 bases from V and 9 bases from J, with 22 bases between. This CDR3 contains 16 residues. CDR3 in DNA: TGCGCCAGCAGCTCGATGCCGGGGCCAGGGACGCGTGAGCAGTTCTTC. This sequence encodes CASSSMPGPGTREQFF. Supplemented by reference TRBV5-1 and TRBJ2-1, the full variable domain reads KAGVTQTPRYLIKTRGQQVTLSCSPISGHRSVSWYQQTPGQGLQFLFEYFSETQRNKGNFPGRFSGRQFSNSRSEMNVSTLELGDSALYLCASSSMPGPGTREQFFGPGTRLTVL.

This clonotype was seen a few times. This chain joins TRBV12-3 or TRBV12-4 and TRBJ1-2, with D maybe TRBD1 (5 bases). The length of the CDR3 is 14 residues. The V gene lost 7 bases and the J gene lost 1 base, with 13 bases spanning the gap. In nucleotides, the CDR3 is TGTGCCAGCACCACCCTGGGGGGTAACTATGGCTACACCTTC. It specifies CASTTLGGNYGYTF.

This clonotype was observed many times. The V call is TRBV6-5, the J call TRBJ2-2; possible D gene TRBD1, 5 bases. Trimming took off 2 bases at V and 4 bases at J, with 14 bases between the two ends. The length of the CDR3 is 16 residues. CDR1 and CDR2 (germline): MNHEY, SVGAGI. The CDR3 region is CASSYDRSPLTGELFF. For the CDR3, the DNA is TGTGCCAGCAGTTACGACAGATCCCCCCTCACCGGGGAGCTGTTTTTT.

The V call is TRBV9, the J call TRBJ1-3; the match to TRBD1 covers 8 bases. The CDR3 is 16 residues long. Germline V gene data show CDR1 as SGDLS and CDR2 as YYNGEE. Germline trimming cut 4 bases from V and 0 bases from J; bases unmatched to any gene: 6. The CDR3 loop reads CASSPRTGYSGNTIYF. CDR3 sequence (DNA): TGTGCCAGCAGCCCCCGGACAGGGTACTCTGGAAACACCATATATTTT. The full variable domain, with the rest looked up from reference TRBV9 and TRBJ1-3, is DSGVTQTPKHLITATGQRVTLRCSPRSGDLSVYWYQQSLDQGLQFLIQYYNGEERAKGNILERFSAQQFPDLHSELNLSSLELGDSALYFCASSPRTGYSGNTIYFGEGSWLTVV.

This clonotype was seen repeatedly, ten times or more. V and J are TRBV6-1 and TRBJ2-3; D not certain. V dropped 5 bases and J dropped 6 bases, with 12 bases sitting between them. Germline V gives CDR1 MNHNS, CDR2 SASEGT. The CDR3 contains 13 residues. The CDR3 sequence: CASSSVAFDTQYF. CDR3 coding DNA: TGTGCCAGCAGTTCCGTTGCGTTTGATACGCAGTATTTT.

This chain joins TRBV12-3 or TRBV12-4 and TRBJ1-4; D might be TRBD1 (5 bases). Between the trimmed V and J ends, which lost 6 bases and 8 bases, there was a span of 16 bases. This CDR3 has 14 residues. The CDR3 coding sequence is TGTGCCAGCAGCTACCTTGGGACGTTCGAAAAACTGTTTTTT. Its protein product is CASSYLGTFEKLFF.

This chain links TRBV18 with TRBJ2-1, with 8 bases fitting TRBD2. J lost 6 bases, V lost 0 bases, and 16 bases had no gene match. The CDR3 is 19 residues long. CDR1 is KGHSH and CDR2 is LQKENI in the germline V gene. This CDR3 is CASSPPFRLASGRGNEQFF. In nucleotides, the CDR3 is TGTGCCAGCTCACCACCTTTCCGGTTAGCCAGCGGGAGAGGCAATGAGCAGTTCTTC.